This T cell receptor (beta chain) was found in a study of T cell clones after liver transplantation. Whole-study results and caveats: A larger donor-reactive than third-party decline suggested partial antigen-specific deletion. Post-transplant time points were not standardized, so conclusions are preliminary. Low donor cell numbers restricted donor-reactive repertoire measurement in a couple of subjects.

Thawed unstimulated PBMCs were FACS-sorted by CD3, CD4 and CD8 into two populations. About this clone itself: Its antigen remains unidentified.

Repertoires were generated with immunoSEQ multiplex PCR, while TCRdb's copy carries only in-frame clones and drops some. The sample contains 35,000 to 45,000 clones, 70% to 90% of which appear only once. This clonotype was sampled from a human patient who received a liver transplant. The graft donor may have given rise to some T cells. Sequencing was performed on CD4+ T cells from blood, taken 24 months after liver transplant.

The CDR3 DNA follows: TGTGCCAGCAGCTCTCGTGGCACAGATACGCAGTATTTT. Translated: CASSSRGTDTQYF. The J gene is TRBJ2-3, the V gene TRBV5-4; D is unresolved. V was trimmed by 3 bases and J by 1 base, leaving 6 bases between them. Germline values: CDR1 SGHNT, CDR2 YYREEE (reference sequence). This CDR3 region has 13 residues. The whole variable domain, remainder taken from reference TRBV5-4 and TRBJ2-3, is ETGVTQSPTHLIKTRGQQVTLRCSSQSGHNTVSWYQQALGQGPQFIFQYYREEENGRGNFPPRFSGLQFPNYSSELNVNALELDDSALYLCASSSRGTDTQYFGPGTRLTVL.